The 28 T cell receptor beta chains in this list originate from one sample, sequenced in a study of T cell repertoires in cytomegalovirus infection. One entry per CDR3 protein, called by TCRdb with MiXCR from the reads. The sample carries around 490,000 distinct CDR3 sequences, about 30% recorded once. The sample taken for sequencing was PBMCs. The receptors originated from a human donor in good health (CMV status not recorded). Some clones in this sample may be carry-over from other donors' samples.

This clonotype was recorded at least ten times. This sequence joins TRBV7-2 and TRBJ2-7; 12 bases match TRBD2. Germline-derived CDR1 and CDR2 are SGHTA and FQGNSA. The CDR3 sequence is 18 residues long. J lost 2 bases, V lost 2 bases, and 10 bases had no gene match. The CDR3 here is CASSLFGGRTSGAYEQYF. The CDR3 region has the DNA TGTGCCAGCAGCTTATTTGGTGGACGGACTAGCGGGGCCTACGAGCAGTACTTC.

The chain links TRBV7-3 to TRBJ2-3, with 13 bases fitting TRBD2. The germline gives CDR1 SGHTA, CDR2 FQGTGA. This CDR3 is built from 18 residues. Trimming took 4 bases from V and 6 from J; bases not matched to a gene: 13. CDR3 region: CASSSQAILAGGPDTQYF. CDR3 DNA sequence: TGTGCCAGCAGCTCCCAAGCAATACTAGCGGGAGGGCCGGATACGCAGTATTTT.

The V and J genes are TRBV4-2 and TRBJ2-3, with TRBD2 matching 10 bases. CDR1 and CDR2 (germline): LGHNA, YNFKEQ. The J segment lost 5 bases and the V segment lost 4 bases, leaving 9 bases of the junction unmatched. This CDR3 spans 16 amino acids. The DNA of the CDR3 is TGTGCCAGCAGCCCACAAGCGGGAGGGCGGGGAGATACGCAGTATTTT. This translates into CASSPQAGGRGDTQYF.

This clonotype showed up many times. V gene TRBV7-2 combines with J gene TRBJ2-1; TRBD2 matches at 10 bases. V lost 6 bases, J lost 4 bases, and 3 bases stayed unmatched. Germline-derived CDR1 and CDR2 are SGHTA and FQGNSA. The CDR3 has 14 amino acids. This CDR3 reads CASRGAGGYNEQFF. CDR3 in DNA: TGTGCCAGCAGGGGAGCGGGAGGGTACAATGAGCAGTTCTTC.

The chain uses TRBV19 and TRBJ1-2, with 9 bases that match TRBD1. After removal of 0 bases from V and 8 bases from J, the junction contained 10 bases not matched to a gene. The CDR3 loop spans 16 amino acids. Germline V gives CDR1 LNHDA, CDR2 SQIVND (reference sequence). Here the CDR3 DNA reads TGTGCCAGTAGTATAGATGGCCTGGGACAGGGAAGGGGCTACACCTTC. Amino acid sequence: CASSIDGLGQGRGYTF. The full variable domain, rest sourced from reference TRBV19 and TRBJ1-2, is DGGITQSPKYLFRKEGQNVTLSCEQNLNHDAMYWYRQDPGQGLRLIYYSQIVNDFQKGDIAEGYSVSREKKESFPLTVTSAQKNPTAFYLCASSIDGLGQGRGYTFGSGTRLTVV.

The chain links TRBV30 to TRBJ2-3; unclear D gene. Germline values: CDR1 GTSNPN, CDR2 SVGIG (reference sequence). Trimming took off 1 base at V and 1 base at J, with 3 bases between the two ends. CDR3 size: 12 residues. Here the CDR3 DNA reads TGTGCCTGGAGTGGCGGCACAGATACGCAGTATTTT. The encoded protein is CAWSGGTDTQYF.

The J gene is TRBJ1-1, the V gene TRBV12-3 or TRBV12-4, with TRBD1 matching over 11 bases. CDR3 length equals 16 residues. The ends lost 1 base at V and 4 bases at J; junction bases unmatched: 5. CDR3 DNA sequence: TGTGCCAGCAGTTTAGGGACAGGGGGCGGGATCACTGAAGCTTTCTTT. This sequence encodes CASSLGTGGGITEAFF.

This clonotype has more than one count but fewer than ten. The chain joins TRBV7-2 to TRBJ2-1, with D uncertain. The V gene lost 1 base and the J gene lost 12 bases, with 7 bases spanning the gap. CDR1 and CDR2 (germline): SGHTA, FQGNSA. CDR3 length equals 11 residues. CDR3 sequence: CASSLGSVQFF. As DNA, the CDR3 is TGTGCCAGCAGCTTAGGGAGTGTGCAGTTCTTC.

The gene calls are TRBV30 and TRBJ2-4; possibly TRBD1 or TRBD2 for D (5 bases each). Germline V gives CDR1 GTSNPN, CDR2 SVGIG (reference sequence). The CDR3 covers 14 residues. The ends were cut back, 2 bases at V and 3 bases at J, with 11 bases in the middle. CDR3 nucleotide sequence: TGTGCCTGGAGTCAAGGGGACGACAAAAACATTCAGTACTTC. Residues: CAWSQGDDKNIQYF.

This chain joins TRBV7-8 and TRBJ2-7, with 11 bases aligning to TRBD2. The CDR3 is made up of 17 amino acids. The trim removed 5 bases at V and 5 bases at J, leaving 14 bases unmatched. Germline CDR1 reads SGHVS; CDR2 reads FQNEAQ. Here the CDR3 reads CASSPSATSGSSHEQYV. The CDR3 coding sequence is TGTGCCAGCAGCCCGAGTGCCACTAGCGGGAGTAGTCACGAGCAGTACGTC.

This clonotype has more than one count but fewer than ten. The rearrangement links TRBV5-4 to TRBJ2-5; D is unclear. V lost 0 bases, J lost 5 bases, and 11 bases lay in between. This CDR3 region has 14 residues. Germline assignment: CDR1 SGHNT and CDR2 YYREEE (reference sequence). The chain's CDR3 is CASSLGHRPETQYF. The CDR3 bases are TGTGCCAGCAGCTTGGGTCACAGACCGGAGACCCAGTACTTC.

CDR3 DNA sequence: TGTGCCAGCAGCACACAGGGAGCCGTCGCCGGGGAGCTGTTTTTT. The encoded protein is CASSTQGAVAGELFF. The rearrangement joins TRBV28 to TRBJ2-2; D may be TRBD1 (6 bases). The CDR3 spans 15 residues. Germline CDR1 MDHEN, CDR2 SYDVKM. The V and J ends lost 6 bases and 6 bases respectively, with 17 bases between them.

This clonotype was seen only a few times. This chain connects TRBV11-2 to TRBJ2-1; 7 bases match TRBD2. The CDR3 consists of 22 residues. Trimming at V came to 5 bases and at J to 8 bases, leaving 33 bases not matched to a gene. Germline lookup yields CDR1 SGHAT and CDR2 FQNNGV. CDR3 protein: CASSPRRRGGLRGGDSSDEQFF. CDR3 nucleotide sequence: TGTGCCAGCAGCCCGCGTAGACGGGGCGGTCTGAGGGGAGGGGACTCCTCGGATGAGCAGTTCTTC.

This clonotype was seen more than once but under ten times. CDR3 bases: TGTGCCAGCAGCCCGCGGCCAGGGAAAAACATTCAGTACTTC. It yields the protein CASSPRPGKNIQYF. The chain links TRBV7-9 to TRBJ2-4; the D gene is possibly TRBD1 (5 bases). With 5 bases removed from V and 4 bases from J, the gap between germline ends came to 12 bases. Germline CDR1 and CDR2: SEHNR and FQNEAQ (reference sequence). The CDR3 is 14 amino acids.

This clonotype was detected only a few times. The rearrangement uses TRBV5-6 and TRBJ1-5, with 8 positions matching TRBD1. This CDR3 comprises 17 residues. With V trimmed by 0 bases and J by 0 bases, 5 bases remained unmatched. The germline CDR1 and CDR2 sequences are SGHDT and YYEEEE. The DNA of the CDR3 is TGTGCCAGCAGCTTGGCCAGGGGGCGGCCTAGCAATCAGCCCCAGCATTTT. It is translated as CASSLARGRPSNQPQHF.

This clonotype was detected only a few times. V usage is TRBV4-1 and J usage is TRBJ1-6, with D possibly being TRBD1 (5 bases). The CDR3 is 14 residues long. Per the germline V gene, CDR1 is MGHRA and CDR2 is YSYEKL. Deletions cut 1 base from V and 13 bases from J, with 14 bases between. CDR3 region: CASSQGDSPDPLHF. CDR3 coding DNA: TGCGCCAGCAGCCAAGGCGACAGCCCCGATCCCCTCCACTTT.

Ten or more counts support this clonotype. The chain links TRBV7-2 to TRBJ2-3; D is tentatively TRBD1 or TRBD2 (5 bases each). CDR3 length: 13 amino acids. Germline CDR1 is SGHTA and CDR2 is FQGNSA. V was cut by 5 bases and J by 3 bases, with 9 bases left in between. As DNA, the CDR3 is TGTGCCAGCAGCAGGGACGTAACAGATACGCAGTATTTT. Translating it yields CASSRDVTDTQYF.

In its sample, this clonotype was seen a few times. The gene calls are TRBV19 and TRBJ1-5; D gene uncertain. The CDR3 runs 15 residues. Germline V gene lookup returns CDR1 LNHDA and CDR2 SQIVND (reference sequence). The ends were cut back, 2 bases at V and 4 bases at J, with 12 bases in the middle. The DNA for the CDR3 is TGTGCCAGTAGTATAAGGCGGCAGGAGAATCAGCCCCAGCATTTT. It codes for CASSIRRQENQPQHF.

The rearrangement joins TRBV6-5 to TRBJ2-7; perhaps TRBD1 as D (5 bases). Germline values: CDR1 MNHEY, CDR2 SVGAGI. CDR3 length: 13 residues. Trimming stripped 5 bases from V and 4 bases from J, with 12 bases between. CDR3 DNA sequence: TGTGCCAGCAGTGGGGCCGCCGGGTACGAGCAGTACTTC. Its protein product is CASSGAAGYEQYF.

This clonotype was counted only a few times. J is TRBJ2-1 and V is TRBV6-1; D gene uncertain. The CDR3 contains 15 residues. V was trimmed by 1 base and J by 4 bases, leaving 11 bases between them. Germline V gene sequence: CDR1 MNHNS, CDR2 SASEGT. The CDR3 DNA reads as TGTGCCAGCAGTGAAGTGGCGAACCAGTACAATGAGCAGTTCTTC. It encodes CASSEVANQYNEQFF.

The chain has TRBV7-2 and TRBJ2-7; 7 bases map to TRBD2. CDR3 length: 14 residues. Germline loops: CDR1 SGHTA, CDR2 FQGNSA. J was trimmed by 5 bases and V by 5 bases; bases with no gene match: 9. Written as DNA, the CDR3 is TGTGCCAGCAGCCCCGGGACTACTAGCCACGAGCAGTACGTC. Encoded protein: CASSPGTTSHEQYV.

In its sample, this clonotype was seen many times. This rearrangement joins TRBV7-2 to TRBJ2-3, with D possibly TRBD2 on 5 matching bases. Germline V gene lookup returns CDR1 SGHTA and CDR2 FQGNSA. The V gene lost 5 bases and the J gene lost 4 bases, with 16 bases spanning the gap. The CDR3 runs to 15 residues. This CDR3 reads CASSPVAGGADTQYF. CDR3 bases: TGTGCCAGCAGCCCAGTGGCGGGTGGGGCAGATACGCAGTATTTT.

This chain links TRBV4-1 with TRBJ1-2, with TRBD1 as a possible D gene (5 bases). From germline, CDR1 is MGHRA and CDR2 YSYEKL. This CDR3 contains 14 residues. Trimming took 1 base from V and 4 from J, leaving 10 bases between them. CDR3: CASSQAPRGYGYTF. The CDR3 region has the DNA TGCGCCAGCAGCCAAGCCCCGAGGGGCTATGGCTACACCTTC.

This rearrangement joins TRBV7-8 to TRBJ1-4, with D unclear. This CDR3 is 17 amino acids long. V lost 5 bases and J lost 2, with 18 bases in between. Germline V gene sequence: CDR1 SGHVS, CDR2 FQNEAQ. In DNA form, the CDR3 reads TGTGCCAGCAGCCTAGATTGGACGAAAATGACTAATGAAAAACTGTTTTTT. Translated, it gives CASSLDWTKMTNEKLFF.

CDR3 nucleotides: TGTGCCAGCACCACGGGCGGAACGGTGACCGGGGAGCTGTTTTTT. It codes for CASTTGGTVTGELFF. The genes are TRBV6-2 or TRBV6-3 and TRBJ2-2; D unclear. CDR3 length equals 15 residues. V lost 7 bases and J 5 bases, leaving 17 bases between the germline ends. Germline CDR1 reads MNHEY; CDR2 reads SVGEGT.

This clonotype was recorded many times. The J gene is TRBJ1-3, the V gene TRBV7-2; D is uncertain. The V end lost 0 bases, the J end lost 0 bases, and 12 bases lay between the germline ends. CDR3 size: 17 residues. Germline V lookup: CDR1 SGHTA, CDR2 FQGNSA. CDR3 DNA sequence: TGTGCCAGCAGCTTAGCCTCTGGCGGAACCTCTGGAAACACCATATATTTT. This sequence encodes CASSLASGGTSGNTIYF.

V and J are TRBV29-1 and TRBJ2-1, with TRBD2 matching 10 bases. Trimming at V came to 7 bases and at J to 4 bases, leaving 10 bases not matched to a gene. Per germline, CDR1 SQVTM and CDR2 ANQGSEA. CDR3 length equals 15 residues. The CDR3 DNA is TGCAGCGCTCCCGCAAGCGGGAGGGCATACAATGAGCAGTTCTTC. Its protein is CSAPASGRAYNEQFF.

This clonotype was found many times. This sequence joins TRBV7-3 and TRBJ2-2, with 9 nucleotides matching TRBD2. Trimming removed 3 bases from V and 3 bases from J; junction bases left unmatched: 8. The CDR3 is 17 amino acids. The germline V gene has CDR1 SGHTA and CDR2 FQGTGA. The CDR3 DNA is TGTGCCAGCAGCTTTGGATCCCTAGCGGGATACACCGGGGAGCTGTTTTTT. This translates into CASSFGSLAGYTGELFF.